Presented here are 14 T cell receptor beta chains from one specimen sequenced in a study of blood T cell repertoires in COVID-19. Method: immunoSEQ multiplex PCR; TCRdb's copy keeps in-frame clones and lacks some. The data hold around 120,000 clones, with 70% to 85% observed a single time. The sample consisted of peripheral blood. The receptors stem from a man aged 50 to 59 with acute or convalescent COVID-19.

The chain employs TRBV10-3 and TRBJ2-7; 12 bases are a match to TRBD2. Germline V gene lookup returns CDR1 ENHRY and CDR2 SYGVKD. The CDR3 is 12 amino acids. V was pared by 8 bases and J by 7 bases, with 3 bases of the junction left unmatched. In DNA form, the CDR3 reads TGTGCCATCGGGGGACTAGCGGGTGAGCAGTACTTC. Amino acid sequence: CAIGGLAGEQYF.

The CDR3 here is CASSYLTGNEQFF. The CDR3 bases are TGTGCCAGCAGTTACTTGACGGGAAATGAGCAGTTCTTC. The chain couples TRBV6-6 to TRBJ2-1, with D possibly matching TRBD2 (5 bases). V was trimmed by 1 base and J by 7 bases, leaving 8 bases between them. The CDR3 consists of 13 residues. Germline CDR1 reads MNHNY; CDR2 reads SVGAGI (reference sequence).

This chain links TRBV2 with TRBJ2-7; 9 bases are shared with TRBD2. Germline lookup yields CDR1 SNHLY and CDR2 FYNNEI. The CDR3 extends over 13 amino acids. Trimming cost V 7 bases and J 4 bases; bases outside gene matches: 5. Here the CDR3 reads CASTLGLAYEQYF. The CDR3 nucleotides read TGTGCCAGCACCTTGGGACTAGCATACGAGCAGTACTTC.

The chain recombines TRBV9 with TRBJ2-3; weak D call: TRBD1 (5 bases). CDR1 SGDLS and CDR2 YYNGEE come from the germline V gene. The CDR3 is made up of 15 amino acids. V lost 3 bases to trimming and J lost 2 bases, with 13 bases between them. For the CDR3, the DNA is TGTGCCAGCAGCGAGGCAGGGATCTACACAGATACGCAGTATTTT. As protein: CASSEAGIYTDTQYF.

The chain is built from TRBV7-2 and TRBJ2-5; D not resolved. V lost 0 bases and J lost 5, with 13 bases in between. Germline loops: CDR1 SGHTA, CDR2 FQGNSA. The CDR3 totals 15 residues. DNA of the CDR3: TGTGCCAGCAGCTTAGCTTCCCCGCCGGGTGAGACCCAGTACTTC. Its translation: CASSLASPPGETQYF.

The V call is TRBV5-1, the J call TRBJ2-1, with 10 bases identical to TRBD2. The CDR3 has 15 residues. The germline gives CDR1 SGHRS, CDR2 YFSETQ. Trimming at V came to 0 bases and at J to 10 bases, leaving 7 bases not matched to a gene. The CDR3 DNA follows: TGCGCCAGCAGCTTGGGCCTAGCGGGAGTTACGGAGCAGTTCTTC. It is translated as CASSLGLAGVTEQFF.

The rearrangement links TRBV28 to TRBJ2-1, with TRBD1 as a possible D gene (6 bases). V gave up 7 bases and J gave up 0 bases, with 13 bases separating them. The CDR3 contains 15 residues. CDR1 and CDR2 from the germline V gene are MDHEN and SYDVKM. CDR3 in amino acids: CASTKTGSSYNEQFF. CDR3 bases: TGTGCCAGCACTAAAACAGGGAGCTCCTACAATGAGCAGTTCTTC.

The V gene is TRBV10-2, the J gene TRBJ1-1; maybe TRBD1 (6 bases). Per germline, CDR1 WSHSY and CDR2 SAAADI. The V end lost 7 bases, the J end lost 3 bases, and 12 bases lay between the germline ends. CDR3 length equals 13 residues. The CDR3 loop is CASILQGDTEAFF. The CDR3 DNA follows: TGCGCCAGCATTCTACAGGGTGACACTGAAGCTTTCTTT.

The chain employs TRBV7-6 and TRBJ2-7; 8 bases are a match to TRBD1. The CDR3 contains 16 residues. V gave up 4 bases and J gave up 0 bases; unmatched junction bases: 8. The germline V gene encodes CDR1 SGHVS and CDR2 FNYEAQ. The DNA for the CDR3 is TGTGCCAGCAGCTCCCGGACAGGGAAAAGCTCCTACGAGCAGTACTTC. Amino acids: CASSSRTGKSSYEQYF.

The V call is TRBV10-1, the J call TRBJ2-5, with 9 bases matching TRBD2. There are 15 residues in the CDR3. V shed 0 bases and J 4 bases; nucleotides not matched to a gene: 3. Germline CDR1 is WNHNN and CDR2 is SYGVQD (reference sequence). CDR3 region: CASSESREGRETQYF. CDR3 nucleotides: TGCGCCAGCAGTGAGTCGCGGGAGGGCCGAGAGACCCAGTACTTC.

J is TRBJ1-2 and V is TRBV27; 10 bases agree with TRBD1. Germline CDR1 MNHEY, CDR2 SMNVEV (reference sequence). With 0 bases clipped from V and 9 bases from J, the junction kept 4 bases outside the gene matches. CDR3 length: 14 amino acids. CDR3 nucleotides: TGTGCCAGCAGTTTATCGACAGGGGGCGCGAGCTACACCTTC. Its translation: CASSLSTGGASYTF.

The chain recombines TRBV19 with TRBJ2-7, with 7 bases fitting TRBD1. Looked up from germline, CDR1 is LNHDA and CDR2 is SQIVND (reference sequence). The CDR3 is made up of 15 amino acids. J was trimmed by 2 bases and V by 2 bases; bases with no gene match: 6. Here the CDR3 DNA reads TGTGCCAGTAGTATAACCACAGGGGTCGCCTACGAGCAGTACTTC. Translating it yields CASSITTGVAYEQYF.

V usage is TRBV11-2 and J usage is TRBJ1-2, with TRBD1 identical over 7 bases. The CDR3 is 16 amino acids. The germline V gene has CDR1 SGHAT and CDR2 FQNNGV. The V segment lost 1 base and the J segment 1 base; nucleotides outside the gene matches: 6. The CDR3: CASSLVGSGGNYGYTF. CDR3 coding DNA: TGTGCCAGCAGCTTAGTGGGGTCAGGGGGTAACTATGGCTACACCTTC.

CDR3 sequence reads: CASSQGQAPYGYTF. The CDR3 DNA sequence: TGTGCCAGCAGCCAAGGACAGGCCCCCTATGGCTACACCTTC. The chain links TRBV7-8 to TRBJ1-2; 7 bases match TRBD1. Looked up from germline, CDR1 is SGHVS and CDR2 is FQNEAQ. V lost 5 bases to trimming and J lost 4 bases; unmatched junction nucleotides: 7. The CDR3 is 14 residues long.